This entry is about one T cell receptor beta chain. The method was immunoSEQ multiplex PCR; TCRdb's version includes in-frame clones alone and lacks a portion of them. The sample lists 150,000 or so clones, 75% to 95% occurring once. V lost 0 bases and J lost 8, with 4 bases in between. CDR1 is GTSNPN and CDR2 is SVGIG in the germline V gene (reference sequence). The CDR3 extends over 10 amino acids. The data are from a study of control samples from healthy donors and cancer patients. Sequencing was carried out using blood. The chain uses TRBV30 and TRBJ1-2; no clear D gene. The source of this sequence is a man aged 35 to 55 in good health. The CDR3 coding sequence is TGTGCCTGGAGTGTGGCCGGCTACACCTTC. This codes for CAWSVAGYTF.